Listed below are T cell receptor beta chains from one sample, sequenced in a study of T cells after yellow fever vaccination. TCRdb recomputed calls from the 5' RACE reads with MiXCR, one row per CDR3 protein. The profile shows approximately 120,000 distinct CDR3 sequences, approximately 14% of them singletons. Specimen: CD8+ T cells sorted from PBMCs, collected 5 days after the yellow fever booster vaccination. These receptors all stem from a man between 18 and 29 years old who received the YFV17D yellow fever vaccine. CDR3s include the opening cysteine and the closing phenylalanine or tryptophan. D genes are given only for firm matches. Part of the rows lack a size; the others show once, few, many or a class for expanded clones.

V	J	size	D	CDR3	DNA
TRBV5-5	TRBJ1-5	few	NA	CASSPQVGGPQHF	TGTGCCAGCAGCCCGCAGGTGGGGGGGCCCCAGCATTTT
TRBV6-1	TRBJ2-5	NA	TRBD1	CASSRQGVEETQYF	TGTGCCAGCAGTAGACAGGGGGTGGAAGAGACCCAGTACTTC
TRBV7-2	TRBJ1-2	NA	NA	CASSFDGTQPYGYTF	TGTGCCAGCAGCTTTGACGGGACCCAGCCTTATGGCTACACCTTC
TRBV6-2/TRBV6-3	TRBJ2-6	NA	NA	CASSFSLGTGANVLTF	TGTGCCAGCAGCTTTTCCCTTGGTACTGGGGCCAACGTCCTGACTTTC
TRBV7-3	TRBJ2-4	few	TRBD2	CASSPTSEGIQYF	TGTGCCAGCAGCCCCACTAGCGAGGGCATTCAGTACTTC
TRBV9	TRBJ2-2	NA	NA	CASSSYGELFF	TGTGCCAGCAGCTCCTACGGGGAGCTGTTTTTT
TRBV6-6	TRBJ2-1	NA	NA	CASRETAEASYNEQFF	TGTGCCAGCAGGGAGACGGCAGAAGCCTCCTACAATGAGCAGTTCTTC
TRBV20-1	TRBJ1-1	NA	NA	CSASGHRVLPEAFF	TGCAGTGCTAGCGGACACAGGGTTCTCCCTGAAGCTTTCTTT
TRBV27	TRBJ2-7	NA	NA	CASSLAGPYEQYF	TGTGCCAGCAGTTTGGCAGGGCCCTACGAGCAGTACTTC
TRBV4-1	TRBJ1-1	NA	NA	CASTPGMDTEAFF	TGCGCCAGCACCCCGGGTATGGACACTGAAGCTTTCTTT
TRBV19	TRBJ1-1	few	NA	CASSIPRDTEAFF	TGTGCCAGTAGTATCCCCAGAGACACTGAAGCTTTCTTT
TRBV9	TRBJ2-1	NA	NA	CASSNTSYNEQFF	TGTGCCAGCAGCAATACTAGCTACAATGAGCAGTTCTTC
TRBV12-3/TRBV12-4	TRBJ2-1	many	TRBD1	CASTDGTGDYNEQFF	TGTGCCAGCACGGACGGGACAGGGGATTACAATGAGCAGTTCTTC
TRBV11-2	TRBJ1-3	few	TRBD1	CASSQNRGFGNTIYF	TGTGCCAGCAGCCAGAACAGGGGGTTTGGAAACACCATATATTTT
TRBV6-5	TRBJ2-5	few	NA	CASRRATKRGASRGQETQYF	TGTGCCAGCAGGCGGGCTACCAAAAGAGGTGCATCGAGGGGCCAAGAGACCCAGTACTTC
TRBV4-3	TRBJ1-2	few	TRBD1	CASSPSGTGAYGYTF	TGCGCCAGCAGCCCCTCCGGGACAGGTGCCTATGGCTACACCTTC
TRBV9	TRBJ2-7	few	TRBD1	CASTRTGGYEQYF	TGTGCCAGCACACGGACAGGGGGCTACGAGCAGTACTTC